Here is one TCR beta chain with its context. This clonotype was counted many times. Its specific antigen is unknown. The sample holds no much larger clone one base away, and base qualities are not on file. Sequencing was performed on an Illumina HiSeq 1500. The public reads were quality trimmed at Q25 with fastp and then assembled into clones with MiXCR by TCRdb, keeping productive beta chains. Each entry is one CDR3 protein sequence, shown with its most common DNA and genes. The sample table records tens of thousands of distinct CDR3 sequences; over 3.5% of these occur just once. The ten top clones hold 20% to 25% of the sample. This entry is derived from a study of T cell repertoires in cytomegalovirus infection (dated by TCRdb to between 2018 and 2020). For context, the study as a whole: Because public TCR beta signatures pointed to carriage of CMV infection together with the matching HLA type, the HLA type of each donor mattered for the analysis.

Including cysteine and phenylalanine, the CDR3 has 16 amino acids. CDR3 DNA is the only sequence kept; it has 48 bases, read in frame from the first base. From a lookup of the germline V gene, CDR1 and CDR2 are MNHEY and SVGEGT. The germline V and J ends show losses of 6 bases and 5 bases respectively, and no gene match explains 15 bases of the junction. General findings and caveats noted by the study authors: The ex vivo response was dominated by HLA-C-restricted CMV-specific TCR beta clonotypes, which also provided the single most frequent clonotype in two of eight donors. Carriers of CMV infection plus the relevant HLA type were discriminated by the cumulative frequency of public TCR beta family members in the study cohort and in an independent roughly 320-donor cohort.

This TCR was recovered from a human donor in good health (CMV status not recorded). Some clones in this sample may be carry-over from other donors' samples. The chain is encoded by TRBV6-2 or TRBV6-3 joined to TRBJ2-5; 7 bases in between match TRBD1. Sequencing was carried out using PBMCs. The DNA sequence is TGTGCCAGCAGCCCTCGACAGGGTCGGGTATTTGAGACCCAGTACTTC. Its coded protein is CASSPRQGRVFETQYF.